This TCR beta chain was captured by sequencing in a study of cytomegalovirus exposure and HLA in healthy donors. About this clone itself: Its antigen is not identified.

A multiplex PCR was run with 60 Vbeta primers and 13 Jbeta primers. The repertoire was sequenced with immunoSEQ multiplex PCR; TCRdb's copy has only in-frame clones and lacks some. The sample carries 200,000 or so clones, about nine tenths recorded once. Whole-study findings and limits: TCR beta chains numbering roughly 150 were designated cytomegalovirus-associated. In presence/absence analyses, roughly uniform sequencing depth across donors was assumed. By HLA locus, TCR association rates varied in a later analysis, with DRB1 showing the most and HLA-C the fewest. Later analysis showed most CMV-associated TCR beta chains appearing HLA-restricted.

There are 15 residues in the CDR3. Germline loops: CDR1 SQVTM, CDR2 ANQGSEA. Unmatched junction bases numbered 2, after V lost 6 bases and J lost 2 bases. The sample was PBMCs. The TCR comes from a man younger than 40 in good health and CMV-seronegative. This chain joins TRBV29-1 and TRBJ2-3; 16 bases line up with TRBD2. The CDR3 bases are TGCAGCGTGGGACTAGCGGGAGGGTTCACAGATACGCAGTATTTT. This gives the protein CSVGLAGGFTDTQYF.